This TCR beta chain was identified during a study of Ad26.COV2.S vaccination and SARS-CoV-2 variants. Notes on the study in general: There was reportedly substantial breadth in spike-specific CD8+ and CD4+ T cell responses after vaccination. Whether participants received vaccine or placebo, their non-spike TCR breadth was similar.

The treatment: approximately 18 received Ad26.COV2.S at low or high dose, single or two shots; roughly five received placebo; per-sample allocation not given. The samples date from day 63 after the first vaccine or placebo injection. The CDR3 totals 16 residues. Germline V gene lookup returns CDR1 SEHNR and CDR2 FQNEAQ (reference sequence). V was cut by 2 bases and J by 6 bases, with 16 bases left in between. Generated by immunoSEQ multiplex PCR, the TCRdb table keeps only in-frame clones and is missing some. The sample includes roughly 450,000 clones, 90% of them seen just once. As regards this clone: Its target is unknown.

Sequences were derived from peripheral blood, sampled in a trial of Ad26.COV2.S vaccine versus placebo. This clonotype was obtained from a person between 18 and 60 years old who received the Ad26.COV2.S COVID-19 vaccine or a placebo. This chain uses TRBV7-9 with TRBJ2-2; a possible D gene is TRBD2 (6 bases). The CDR3 bases are TGTGCCAGCAGCTTAATATTGGGAGGAGTGTCCGGGGAGCTGTTTTTT. Translating it yields CASSLILGGVSGELFF.